A single sample is the source of the 24 T cell receptor beta chains below, sequenced in a study of blood T cell repertoires in COVID-19. The table came from immunoSEQ multiplex PCR; TCRdb's copy has only in-frame clones and leaves some out. The data hold fewer than 250,000 clones, with around nine tenths observed a single time. The sample was peripheral blood. Every receptor here comes from a man between 35 and 55 years old with acute or convalescent COVID-19.

The chain is built from TRBV25-1 and TRBJ2-7; TRBD2 might be the D (5 bases). Trimming cost V 1 base and J 0 bases, with 7 bases left between them. This CDR3 is built from 14 residues. Germline-derived CDR1 and CDR2 are MGHDK and SYGVNS. Here the CDR3 DNA reads TGTGCCAGCAGTGAATTTGGGAGCTCCTACGAGCAGTACTTC. This sequence encodes CASSEFGSSYEQYF.

The CDR3 protein is CASSSTHLPTDTQYF. In DNA, the CDR3 is TGTGCCAGCAGTTCGACACATCTACCCACAGATACGCAGTATTTT. This chain connects TRBV27 to TRBJ2-3; no clear D gene. Germline V gene sequence: CDR1 MNHEY, CDR2 SMNVEV (reference sequence). V lost 4 bases and J lost 2, with 13 bases in between. The CDR3 extends over 15 amino acids.

The chain carries TRBV6-5 and TRBJ1-1, with 8 bases matching TRBD1. After removal of 10 bases from V and 1 base from J, the junction contained 5 bases not matched to a gene. This CDR3 comprises 13 residues. Germline V lookup: CDR1 MNHEY, CDR2 SVGAGI. The CDR3 DNA follows: TGTGCCACCCAGGGGGCTGGGAACACTGAAGCTTTCTTT. Translating it yields CATQGAGNTEAFF.

The chain recombines TRBV10-3 with TRBJ2-2; D might be TRBD1 (5 bases). CDR1 and CDR2 from the germline V gene are ENHRY and SYGVKD. V dropped 3 bases and J dropped 5 bases, with 10 bases sitting between them. This CDR3 has 14 residues. The CDR3 loop reads CAISDWTQTGELFF. In DNA, the CDR3 is TGTGCCATCAGTGATTGGACACAAACCGGGGAGCTGTTTTTT.

The chain is built from TRBV7-3 and TRBJ1-2; possible D gene TRBD1, 5 bases. The CDR3 has 15 amino acids. Trimming stripped 4 bases from V and 2 bases from J, with 14 bases between. Germline CDR1 and CDR2: SGHTA and FQGTGA. CDR3 in DNA: TGTGCCAGCAGCTCCAACGGGGGAGCAAACTATGGCTACACCTTC. It encodes CASSSNGGANYGYTF.

Written as DNA, the CDR3 is TGTGCCAGCAGCGACACAGGGGCTACTAACTATGGCTACACCTTC. Its translation is CASSDTGATNYGYTF. V gene TRBV13 combines with J gene TRBJ1-2, with TRBD1 matching over 7 bases. J lost 0 bases, V lost 5 bases, and 6 bases had no gene match. The CDR3 has 15 residues. The germline CDR1 and CDR2 sequences are PRHDT and FYEKMQ (reference sequence).

For the CDR3, the DNA is TGTGCCATCAGACAGAGGAGGACAGGGGGATCTTTCACTGAAGCTTTCTTT. Protein product: CAIRQRRTGGSFTEAFF. V usage is TRBV10-3 and J usage is TRBJ1-1, with TRBD1 matching 10 bases. V lost 6 bases, J lost 4 bases, and 14 bases stayed unmatched. Germline V gene data show CDR1 as ENHRY and CDR2 as SYGVKD. CDR3 length: 17 amino acids.

The chain has TRBV3-1 (or the pseudogene TRBV3-2) and TRBJ2-5; D remains ambiguous. CDR3 size: 11 residues. Germline assignment: CDR1 LGHDT and CDR2 YNNKEL (reference sequence). Trimming cost V 3 bases and J 5 bases, with 4 bases left between them. The chain's CDR3 is CASSHSETQYF. DNA of the CDR3: TGTGCCAGCAGCCACTCGGAGACCCAGTACTTC.

The J gene is TRBJ2-7, the V gene TRBV5-6; 8 nucleotides line up with TRBD2. The CDR3 runs 18 residues. After removal of 4 bases from V and 1 base from J, the junction contained 16 bases not matched to a gene. CDR1 and CDR2 from the germline V gene are SGHDT and YYEEEE. The CDR3 loop is CASSPRWAGGPTSYEQYF. CDR3 nucleotide sequence: TGTGCCAGCAGCCCCAGGTGGGCGGGGGGACCTACATCCTACGAGCAGTACTTC.

V usage is TRBV30 and J usage is TRBJ2-2; no reliable D call. CDR1 GTSNPN and CDR2 SVGIG come from the germline V gene (reference sequence). There are 15 residues in the CDR3. V lost 5 bases and J lost 0, with 13 bases in between. The CDR3 DNA is TGTGCCTGGTGCCGTGACACCCCGAACACCGGGGAGCTGTTTTTT. It specifies CAWCRDTPNTGELFF.

The chain uses TRBV6-5 and TRBJ2-1; the match to TRBD2 covers 7 bases. Germline V gene sequence: CDR1 MNHEY, CDR2 SVGAGI. This CDR3 contains 15 residues. The J segment lost 5 bases and the V segment lost 6 bases, leaving 10 bases of the junction unmatched. The CDR3 spells CASRVSLAVHNEQFF. In DNA form, the CDR3 reads TGTGCCAGCAGGGTAAGCCTAGCGGTTCACAATGAGCAGTTCTTC.

The V call is TRBV9, the J call TRBJ1-3; D might be TRBD1 (5 bases). The CDR3 is 16 amino acids. Trimming removed 3 bases from V and 3 bases from J, with 16 bases in between. Germline V CDR1 and CDR2: SGDLS, YYNGEE. This CDR3 is CASSGGAGSGGNTIYF. Written as DNA, the CDR3 is TGTGCCAGCAGCGGTGGGGCAGGTTCGGGTGGAAACACCATATATTTT.

V is TRBV11-3 and J is TRBJ2-1; possible D gene TRBD2, 5 bases. The V gene lost 5 bases and the J gene lost 4 bases, with 15 bases spanning the gap. This CDR3 has 15 amino acids. CDR1 and CDR2 (germline): SGHNT, YENEEA. CDR3 sequence: CASSAGDSFYNEQFF. In nucleotides, the CDR3 is TGTGCCAGCAGCGCCGGGGATAGCTTTTACAATGAGCAGTTCTTC.

The genes are TRBV19 and TRBJ2-5; 8 bases line up with TRBD1. The CDR3 extends over 13 amino acids. CDR1 and CDR2 (germline): LNHDA, SQIVND (reference sequence). Trimming took 7 bases from V and 2 from J; bases not matched to a gene: 3. The CDR3 nucleotides are TGTGCCAGTAAAGGGACAGGACAAGAGACCCAGTACTTC. Its translation: CASKGTGQETQYF. Filled out from reference TRBV19 and TRBJ2-5, the complete variable domain reads DGGITQSPKYLFRKEGQNVTLSCEQNLNHDAMYWYRQDPGQGLRLIYYSQIVNDFQKGDIAEGYSVSREKKESFPLTVTSAQKNPTAFYLCASKGTGQETQYFGPGTRLLVL.

This clone was recorded once. The chain employs TRBV5-6 and TRBJ2-2; perhaps TRBD2 as D (6 bases). CDR1 is SGHDT and CDR2 is YYEEEE in the germline V gene. The CDR3 length is 16 residues. V shed 4 bases and J shed 6 bases, with 19 bases lying between them. This CDR3 is CASSPRIGGLAGELFF. The CDR3 coding sequence is TGTGCCAGCAGCCCCCGGATCGGGGGTTTGGCCGGGGAGCTGTTTTTT.

The V gene is TRBV2, the J gene TRBJ2-7; no clear D. This CDR3 comprises 16 residues. The V end lost 4 bases, the J end lost 5 bases, and 21 bases lay between the germline ends. Germline V gene sequence: CDR1 SNHLY, CDR2 FYNNEI. The CDR3 reads CASSVRLAGRRNEQYF. The CDR3 DNA reads as TGTGCCAGCAGTGTTCGGTTAGCCGGTAGACGAAACGAGCAGTACTTC.

The count of this clone is one. The chain recombines TRBV19 with TRBJ2-7, with TRBD1 as a possible D gene (7 bases). The ends were cut back, 5 bases at V and 2 bases at J, with 22 bases in the middle. CDR3 length: 17 residues. In germline, CDR1 is LNHDA, CDR2 SQIVND (reference sequence). The DNA of the CDR3 is TGTGCCAGTAGTTACTCGGGGGCGCAGGGGGTAACCTACGAGCAGTACTTC. It codes for CASSYSGAQGVTYEQYF. The full variable domain, in which reference TRBV19 and TRBJ2-7 provide the parts outside the CDR3, is DGGITQSPKYLFRKEGQNVTLSCEQNLNHDAMYWYRQDPGQGLRLIYYSQIVNDFQKGDIAEGYSVSREKKESFPLTVTSAQKNPTAFYLCASSYSGAQGVTYEQYFGPGTRLTVT.

V and J are TRBV11-2 and TRBJ1-6; TRBD1 matches at 10 bases. Trimming cost V 3 bases and J 6 bases; bases outside gene matches: 2. The CDR3 runs to 15 residues. The germline V gene encodes CDR1 SGHAT and CDR2 FQNNGV. As DNA, the CDR3 is TGTGCCAGCAGCTTCTGGACAGGGGGTAATTCACCCCTCCACTTT. Amino acids: CASSFWTGGNSPLHF.

This clone was counted between two and nine times. The rearrangement joins TRBV9 to TRBJ2-3, with TRBD2 identical over 7 bases. The germline CDR1 and CDR2 sequences are SGDLS and YYNGEE. This CDR3 comprises 16 residues. Germline trimming cut 4 bases from V and 2 bases from J; bases unmatched to any gene: 10. The CDR3 protein is CASSPGGLSNTDTQYF. CDR3 in DNA: TGTGCCAGCAGCCCGGGAGGACTATCGAACACAGATACGCAGTATTTT.

This clone came up once. The V call is TRBV24-1, the J call TRBJ2-6; 8 positions agree with TRBD1. The CDR3 extends over 18 amino acids. With 4 bases clipped from V and 3 bases from J, the junction kept 10 bases outside the gene matches. Germline V gene lookup returns CDR1 KGHDR and CDR2 SFDVKD. The CDR3 here is CATSDPGQGEGGANVLTF. Written as DNA, the CDR3 is TGTGCCACCAGTGACCCCGGACAGGGTGAGGGTGGGGCCAACGTCCTGACTTTC.

V gene TRBV5-6 combines with J gene TRBJ1-5; D not certain. CDR1 is SGHDT and CDR2 is YYEEEE in the germline V gene. This CDR3 is 12 amino acids long. V lost 0 bases, J lost 7 bases, and 5 bases lay in between. CDR3 nucleotides: TGTGCCAGCAGCTTGGCTCTGCAGCCCCAGCATTTT. It encodes CASSLALQPQHF.

J is TRBJ2-5 and V is TRBV29-1; TRBD1 matches 8 bases. This CDR3 has 14 amino acids. Germline trimming cut 6 bases from V and 5 bases from J; bases unmatched to any gene: 11. The germline CDR1 and CDR2 sequences are SQVTM and ANQGSEA. The DNA of the CDR3 is TGCAGCGTCGCCCCGGACAGGGTTGGCGAGACCCAGTACTTC. Its protein product is CSVAPDRVGETQYF.

The chain combines TRBV19 with TRBJ2-1; TRBD2 matches at 7 bases. The CDR3 contains 15 residues. J gave up 0 bases and V 5 bases, and 4 bases lay outside the gene matches. Germline V gene sequence: CDR1 LNHDA, CDR2 SQIVND (reference sequence). In DNA form, the CDR3 reads TGTGCCAGTAGTTTAACGGGGGGCTCCTACAATGAGCAGTTCTTC. Residues: CASSLTGGSYNEQFF.

The chain's CDR3 is CASSLGQGLGDFF. The CDR3 DNA sequence: TGTGCCAGCAGCTTGGGACAGGGTCTGGGGGATTTCTTT. The genes are TRBV5-6 and TRBJ1-1, with 7 bases that match TRBD1. This CDR3 has 13 amino acids. With 0 bases clipped from V and 13 bases from J, the junction kept 9 bases outside the gene matches. Germline CDR1 and CDR2: SGHDT and YYEEEE.